These 9 T cell receptor beta chains were all obtained from the same sample, sequenced in a study of tissue T cells after allogeneic stem cell transplantation. Documented time point: mouse harvest day 7 after allogeneic transplant. Tail vein injection delivered 10^7 T-cell-depleted bone marrow cells and 10^6 splenic CD5+ T cells. Here immunoSEQ multiplex PCR was the method, and the copy in TCRdb shows in-frame clones only, minus some. The repertoire has about 10,000 clones, roughly 44% of them found once; the top ten carry 7.1%. The sequenced sample was gut tissue. The source of these receptors is a female BALB/c mouse given C57BL/6 T cells with graft-versus-host disease after an allogeneic hematopoietic cell transplant.

Details on this clone: Here the gene names and germline are mouse. CDR3 residues: CASSLAWGAGALYF. The part of the CDR3 DNA that was read is TGTGCCAGCAGCTTAGCCTGGGGGGCAGGGGCCTTGTAC. This rearrangement joins TRBV3 to TRBJ2-4; 8 positions match TRBD2. The CDR3 end is not reached by the read, which stops 1 residue before it; the germline J gene fills it in. V lost 0 bases and J lost 10; bases outside the gene matches: 6. The germline CDR1 and CDR2 sequences are SNHLY and FYNGKV (reference sequence). This CDR3 has 14 residues.

There are a few counts of this clone. Gene names denote mouse genes. CDR3 DNA (partial): TGTGCCAGCTCCCCCGGACAGGGAGCAAACACCGGGCAGCTCTAC. Translation: CASSPGQGANTGQLY. The full-length CDR3 reads as CASSPGQGANTGQLYF. The V gene is TRBV12-1, the J gene TRBJ2-2; 8 bases match TRBD1. Read data end 1 residue before the CDR3 end; the end is taken from the germline J gene. Germline V gene data show CDR1 as SGHSN and CDR2 as HYEKVE. Trimming cost V 4 bases and J 0 bases; bases outside gene matches: 6. CDR3 length: 16 residues.

A remark on this clone: It differs at one base from a far larger clone, so likely a read error. Genes and germline are mouse. Read coverage stops 1 residue before the CDR3 terminus; the germline J gene supplies the remainder. The chain joins TRBV13-2 to TRBJ2-7; TRBD2 matches at 8 bases. Germline V CDR1 and CDR2: NNHNN, SYGAGS (reference sequence). V was clipped by 0 bases and J by 5 bases; unmatched bases: 7. This CDR3 spans 15 amino acids. The CDR3 sequence is CASGDAWGGVHEQYF. The DNA read from the CDR3 is TGTGCCAGCGGTGATGCATGGGGGGGGGTCCATGAACAGTAC.

In the case of this clone: The listed genes are named as in mouse. The read terminates 1 residue before the CDR3 end, so the remaining end is supplied by the germline J gene. V usage is TRBV12-1 and J usage is TRBJ2-3; D gene unclear. From germline, CDR1 is SGHSN and CDR2 HYEKVE. Trimming took off 0 bases at V and 0 bases at J, with 9 bases between the two ends. CDR3 length: 15 residues. The CDR3 protein is CASSLAGTSAETLYF. The DNA read from the CDR3 is TGTGCCAGCTCTCTCGCCGGTACTAGTGCAGAAACGCTGTAT.

In the case of this clone: Here the gene names and germline are mouse. The sequenced part of the CDR3 DNA is TGTGCCAGCAGTGATGACTATAGTCAAAACACCTTGTAC. Translation: CASSDDYSQNTLY. The entire CDR3 protein is CASSDDYSQNTLYF. The V call is TRBV13-1, the J call TRBJ2-4; D ambiguous. The read ends 1 residue shy of where the CDR3 ends; the end is completed using the germline J gene. The CDR3 spans 14 residues. Germline CDR1 and CDR2: NSHNY and SYGAGN. The V and J ends lost 0 bases and 0 bases respectively, with 5 bases between them.

Comments on this clone: The listed genes are named as in mouse. Read data end 1 residue before the CDR3 end; the end is taken from the germline J gene. This chain connects TRBV23 to TRBJ2-4; the tabulated D call, TRBD2, remains unverified against the DNA. From germline, CDR1 is KGHTA and CDR2 FQNQQP. The CDR3 consists of 15 residues. The covered CDR3 bases are TGCTCCAGCAGTCCCTCGACTGGGGCCGAAAACACCTTGTAC. Protein sequence: CSSSPSTGAENTLY. The full CDR3 sequence reads CSSSPSTGAENTLYF.

By frequency in the sample, this clone is medium-sized. Gene names follow the mouse nomenclature. The CDR3 end falls 1 residue outside the read, so it is completed with the germline J gene. J is TRBJ1-4 and V is TRBV31, with 7 bases identical to TRBD1. The CDR3 is 15 amino acids. Germline V CDR1 and CDR2: GKSSPN, SITVG. The V and J ends lost 0 bases and 4 bases, in that order; junction bases with no gene match: 5. This CDR3 reads CAWSLRGLDNERLFF. The sequenced part of the CDR3 DNA is TGTGCCTGGAGTCTAAGGGGGCTGGACAACGAAAGATTATTT. The full variable domain, in which reference TRBV31 and TRBJ1-4 provide the parts outside the CDR3, is AQTIHQWPVAEIKAVGSPLSLGCTIKGKSSPNLYWYWQATGGTLQQLFYSITVGQVESVVQLNLSASRPKDDQFILSTEKLLLSHSGFYLCAWSLRGLDNERLFFGHGTKLSVL.

Of note for this clone: The genes are named according to mouse. Read data end 1 residue before the CDR3 end; the end is taken from the germline J gene. The chain combines TRBV12-1 with TRBJ2-2; D unclear. V shed 0 bases and J shed 2 bases, with 3 bases lying between them. The CDR3 loop spans 13 amino acids. Germline assignment: CDR1 SGHSN and CDR2 HYEKVE. CDR3 DNA (partial): TGTGCCAGCTCTCTCGGGAACACCGGGCAGCTCTAC. Its protein is CASSLGNTGQLY. The whole CDR3 sequence is CASSLGNTGQLYF.

On this clone itself: Gene names denote mouse genes. From the germline J gene comes the end of the CDR3, since the read stops 1 residue before it. The chain joins TRBV15 to TRBJ1-1, with 7 nucleotides matching TRBD1. Germline V gene lookup returns CDR1 SGHND and CDR2 FRSKSL. Trimming took 2 bases from V and 4 from J; bases not matched to a gene: 1. This CDR3 region has 13 residues. CDR3 amino acids: CASSLHRGTEVFF. The part of the CDR3 DNA that was read is TGTGCCAGCAGTTTACACAGGGGCACAGAAGTCTTC.